The subject of this entry is one T cell receptor beta chain. Nashville, Tennessee was home to all donors, who were Caucasian adults. Clones were sequenced by immunoSEQ multiplex PCR, and TCRdb holds only the in-frame ones, with some missing. This table has some 580,000 clones, roughly 97% appearing once. V shed 2 bases and J shed 5 bases, with 9 bases lying between them. Looked up from germline, CDR1 is KGHSH and CDR2 is LQKENI. The CDR3 length is 13 residues. The data stem from a study of shared clonotypes between healthy human individuals. The gene calls are TRBV18 and TRBJ2-5; D gene unclear. The TCR originated in a woman under 40 in good health. The material sequenced was naive CD4+ T cells sorted from blood. The subset was: CD45RA+ positively selected. CDR3 residues: CASSPEVRETQYF. As DNA, the CDR3 is TGTGCCAGCTCACCAGAAGTACGGGAGACCCAGTACTTC.